This TCR beta chain was sequenced during a study of cytomegalovirus exposure and HLA in healthy donors. With 60 Vbeta and 13 Jbeta primers, the PCR was carried out. Repertoires were generated with immunoSEQ multiplex PCR, while TCRdb's copy carries only in-frame clones and drops some. The data hold 150,000 to 200,000 clones, with less than 90% observed a single time. With 3 bases removed from V and 2 bases from J, the gap between germline ends came to 12 bases. The CDR3 length is 15 residues. Germline CDR1 KGHSH, CDR2 LQKENI. General study results and limits: There was a cluster of highly shared sequence variants that was likely a sequencing artifact.

A remark on this clone: Its matching antigen is unknown.

The TCR comes from a man aged 25 to 40 in good health and CMV-seronegative. V usage is TRBV18 and J usage is TRBJ2-3; D might be TRBD2 (6 bases). The sample comprised PBMCs. The CDR3 protein is CASSPGGGLTDTQYF. As DNA, the CDR3 is TGTGCCAGCTCACCGGGGGGAGGACTCACAGATACGCAGTATTTT.